These T cell receptor beta chains were read from a single sample in a study of T cells in Graves' hyperthyroidism and ophthalmopathy. TCRdb itself ran the multiplex PCR reads through MiXCR, one entry per CDR3 protein. This sample yields a few hundred thousand distinct CDR3 sequences, of which roughly 14% are seen a single time; less than 25% belongs to the top ten. The material sequenced was blood. These receptor sequences come from a young man with Graves' hyperthyroidism that later progressed to Graves' ophthalmopathy. CDR3s include the opening cysteine and the closing phenylalanine or tryptophan. Fields, in order: D gene, J gene, V gene, clone size, CDR3 protein, CDR3 DNA. D genes are given only for firm matches. Expanded clones get a size class; other rows say once, few or many, or leave the size out.

>TRBD1|TRBJ1-1|TRBV18|few
CASSPTLQGANTEAFF
TGTGCCAGCTCACCAACTTTACAGGGGGCAAACACTGAAGCTTTCTTT
>TRBD1|TRBJ2-1|TRBV30|-
CAWKTGGHNEQFF
TGTGCCTGGAAGACAGGGGGACACAATGAGCAGTTCTTC
>TRBD1|TRBJ1-2|TRBV5-6|few
CASSSENRGYGYTF
TGTGCCAGCAGCTCCGAAAACAGGGGTTATGGCTACACCTTC
>TRBD2|TRBJ2-1|TRBV6-1|many
CASSLSRAGTHTEQFF
TGTGCCAGCAGTCTCTCCCGAGCGGGGACGCATACTGAACAGTTCTTC
>TRBD1|TRBJ2-5|TRBV5-4|-
CASSLPGTGDFWTQYF
TGTGCCAGCAGCTTACCCGGGACAGGAGATTTTTGGACCCAGTACTTC
>-|TRBJ1-6|TRBV30|-
CAWSRNSPLHF
TGTGCCTGGAGTAGGAATTCACCCCTCCACTTT
>TRBD1|TRBJ2-5|TRBV5-8|-
CASSRGTEVFVETQYF
TGTGCCAGCAGCCGTGGGACAGAGGTGTTCGTAGAGACCCAGTACTTC
>-|TRBJ2-1|TRBV5-1|-
CASSPSDPYNEQFF
TGCGCCAGCAGTCCCTCCGACCCATACAATGAGCAGTTCTTC
>TRBD1|TRBJ1-1|TRBV4-1|-
CASSQGRGQGNTEAFF
TGCGCCAGCAGCCAAGGTAGGGGGCAAGGGAACACTGAAGCTTTCTTT
>-|TRBJ2-3|TRBV20-1|many
CSASQGDTQYF
TGCAGTGCTTCTCAGGGTGATACGCAGTATTTT
>-|TRBJ1-2|TRBV10-3|-
CAISDFGYTF
TGTGCCATCAGTGATTTTGGCTACACCTTC
>TRBD1|TRBJ2-3|TRBV18|many
CASLSTGAADTQYF
TGTGCCAGCTTATCGACAGGGGCGGCAGATACGCAGTATTTT
>TRBD2|TRBJ2-1|TRBV28|-
CASIKGLENNEQFF
TGTGCCAGCATCAAGGGACTAGAAAACAATGAGCAGTTCTTC
>TRBD1|TRBJ2-7|TRBV12-3/TRBV12-4|few
CASSPDRVDEQYF
TGTGCCAGCAGCCCGGACAGGGTTGATGAGCAGTACTTC
>TRBD1|TRBJ1-4|TRBV2|many
CASSAPGQGALGEKLFF
TGTGCCAGCAGTGCCCCGGGACAGGGGGCCCTAGGTGAAAAACTGTTTTTT
>TRBD2|TRBJ2-1|TRBV12-3/TRBV12-4|many
CASSLLLAEYNEQFF
TGTGCCAGCAGTTTATTACTAGCGGAGTACAATGAGCAGTTCTTC
>TRBD1|TRBJ1-1|TRBV27|many
CASKQGSRDTEAFF
TGTGCCAGCAAACAGGGGTCTAGGGACACTGAAGCTTTCTTT
>-|TRBJ2-4|TRBV7-2|many
CASSLRGRTNIQYF
TGTGCCAGCAGCTTAAGGGGTAGGACAAACATTCAGTACTTC
>-|TRBJ1-4|TRBV30|many
CAWSVGYEKLFF
TGTGCCTGGAGTGTAGGATATGAAAAACTGTTTTTT